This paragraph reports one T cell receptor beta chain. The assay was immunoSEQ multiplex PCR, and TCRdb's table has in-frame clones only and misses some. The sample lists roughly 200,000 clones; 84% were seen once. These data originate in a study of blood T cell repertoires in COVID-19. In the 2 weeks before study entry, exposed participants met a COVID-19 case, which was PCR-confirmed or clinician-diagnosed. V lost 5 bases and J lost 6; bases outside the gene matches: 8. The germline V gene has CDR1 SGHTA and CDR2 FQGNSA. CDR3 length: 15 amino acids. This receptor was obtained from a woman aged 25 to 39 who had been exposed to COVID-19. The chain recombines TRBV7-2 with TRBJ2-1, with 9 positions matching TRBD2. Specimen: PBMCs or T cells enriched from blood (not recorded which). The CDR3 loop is CASSPVGGGANEQFF. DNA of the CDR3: TGTGCCAGCAGCCCAGTTGGCGGGGGGGCCAATGAGCAGTTCTTC.